Sequencing of this T cell receptor beta chain was carried out in a study of T cells after yellow fever vaccination. Findings and caveats of the study: The secondary response was weaker, and its peak arrived faster, on day 5 versus 15.

They built TCR cDNA with 5'RACE template switching, a step that put in a universal primer site and UMIs. TCRdb processed the 5' RACE reads anew with MiXCR; each CDR3 protein has one entry. This sample carries fewer than 650,000 distinct CDR3 sequences, 20% to 25% of them seen once, and the ten largest clones take about 16%. The trim removed 8 bases at V and 6 bases at J, leaving 9 bases unmatched. The CDR3 sequence is 14 residues long. Per germline, CDR1 SGHAT and CDR2 FQNNGV. This clonotype has more than one count but fewer than ten. Its antigen is unknown. The TCR comes from a man aged 18 to 29 who received the YFV17D yellow fever vaccine. This rearrangement joins TRBV11-2 to TRBJ2-3, with TRBD2 identical over 9 bases. This material consisted of PBMCs, taken more than 20 days after the first yellow fever vaccination. This CDR3 reads CASCWRGGLDTQYF. CDR3 nucleotides: TGTGCCAGCTGCTGGCGGGGGGGCCTGGATACGCAGTATTTT.